The clone carrying this T cell receptor beta chain was detected a few times. Its antigen is not known. The sample comes from a study of T cells after yellow fever vaccination. Findings and limits, study-wide: The booster saw the reappearance of most primary-vaccination clones (more than 95% CD4, 88% CD8). When the response was secondary, it was weaker but reached its peak faster, day 5 versus 15.

V lost 0 bases to trimming and J lost 0 bases; unmatched junction nucleotides: 6. This CDR3 contains 17 residues. Germline V lookup: CDR1 DFQATT, CDR2 SNEGSKA (reference sequence). Making TCR cDNA involved 5'RACE template switching, which added UMIs and a universal primer site. TCRdb reprocessed the 5' RACE reads via MiXCR and lists one record per CDR3 protein. The repertoire holds 510,000 or so distinct CDR3 sequences, with roughly 21% as singletons. Material: PBMCs, obtained 15 days after the yellow fever booster vaccination. The rearrangement links TRBV20-1 to TRBJ2-1; TRBD2 agrees at 9 bases. The sequence derives from a young man who received the YFV17D yellow fever vaccine. CDR3 sequence (DNA): TGCAGTGCTAGAGATTTTAGCGGGAGTTCCTCCTACAATGAGCAGTTCTTC. It specifies CSARDFSGSSSYNEQFF.